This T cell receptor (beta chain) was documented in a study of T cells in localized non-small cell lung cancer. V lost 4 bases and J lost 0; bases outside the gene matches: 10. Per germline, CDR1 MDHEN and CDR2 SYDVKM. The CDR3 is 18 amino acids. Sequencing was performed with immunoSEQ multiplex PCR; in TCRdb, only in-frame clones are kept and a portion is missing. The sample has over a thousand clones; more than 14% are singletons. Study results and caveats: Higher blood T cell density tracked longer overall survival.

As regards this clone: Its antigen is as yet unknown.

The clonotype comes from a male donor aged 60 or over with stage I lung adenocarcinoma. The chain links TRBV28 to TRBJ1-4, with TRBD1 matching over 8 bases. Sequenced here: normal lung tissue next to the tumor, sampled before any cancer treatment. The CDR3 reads CASSSEAGGDSTNEKLFF. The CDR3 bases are TGTGCCAGCAGTTCCGAGGCAGGGGGCGATTCAACTAATGAAAAACTGTTTTTT.